This entry lists 12 T cell receptor beta chains sequenced from one sample in a study of a mutant IDH1 vaccine in newly diagnosed glioma. The antigens of these receptors remain unknown. Assay used: immunoSEQ multiplex PCR; TCRdb lists only in-frame clones, some missing. The table shows 77,000 or so clones, with around four fifths occurring only once. Documented time point: week 47, end of study. Mutant IDH1 20-mer peptide, at 300 ug, made up each vaccine dose, with topical imiquimod. Sequencing was performed on PBMCs, taken from a glioma patient whose treatment included an IDH1 peptide vaccine. All receptors derive from a man between 40 and 49 years old with glioma.

V usage is TRBV4-3 and J usage is TRBJ2-1, with a weak D call TRBD1 (5 bases). Trimming shortened V by 0 bases and J by 5 bases, and 11 bases separated the two germline ends. The CDR3 is made up of 15 amino acids. CDR1 is LGHNA, CDR2 YSLEER, per germline. DNA of the CDR3: TGCGCCAGCAGCCAAGAGCAGGGCCGACACAATGAGCAGTTCTTC. It yields the protein CASSQEQGRHNEQFF.

The rearrangement joins TRBV27 to TRBJ1-1, with D maybe TRBD1 (5 bases). Trimming took off 5 bases at V and 4 bases at J, with 14 bases between the two ends. The CDR3 is 14 amino acids. Germline V gene lookup returns CDR1 MNHEY and CDR2 SMNVEV (reference sequence). The CDR3 sequence: CASSPRHGGTEAFF. CDR3 sequence (DNA): TGTGCCAGCAGTCCACGACACGGGGGCACTGAAGCTTTCTTT.

The rearrangement uses TRBV7-9 and TRBJ1-2; TRBD1 might be the D (5 bases). CDR3 length: 14 amino acids. Looked up from germline, CDR1 is SEHNR and CDR2 is FQNEAQ (reference sequence). V lost 6 bases, J lost 2 bases, and 13 bases lay in between. CDR3 DNA: TGTGCCAGCAGGTTTACAGGCTACAACTATGGCTACACCTTC. Amino acid sequence: CASRFTGYNYGYTF.

The chain joins TRBV30 to TRBJ2-7; D remains unclear. V was cut by 0 bases and J by 3 bases, with 9 bases left in between. There are 13 residues in the CDR3. Germline loops: CDR1 GTSNPN, CDR2 SVGIG (reference sequence). CDR3 loop: CAWSVGRNYEQYF. In nucleotides, the CDR3 is TGTGCCTGGAGTGTGGGCAGAAACTACGAGCAGTACTTC.

This clone was seen a handful of times. This sequence joins TRBV4-1 and TRBJ1-1, with a weak D call TRBD1 (5 bases). V lost 3 bases and J 8 bases, leaving 13 bases between the germline ends. The V gene's germline CDR1 is MGHRA and CDR2 YSYEKL. The CDR3 contains 13 residues. In DNA, the CDR3 is TGCGCCAGCAGCCACCTCGACAGTGCGGAAGCTTTCTTT. Protein sequence: CASSHLDSAEAFF.

The rearrangement uses TRBV29-1 and TRBJ1-2; D perhaps matches TRBD1 (6 bases). Trimming removed 3 bases from V and 6 bases from J, with 17 bases in between. Germline V gene lookup returns CDR1 SQVTM and CDR2 ANQGSEA. The CDR3 extends over 14 amino acids. For the CDR3, the DNA is TGCAGCGTTGAGGGGGAACAGGGCCACCATGGCTACACCTTC. Its translation is CSVEGEQGHHGYTF.

The chain uses TRBV7-9 and TRBJ1-5; D gene unclear. The CDR3 contains 15 residues. CDR1 SEHNR and CDR2 FQNEAQ come from the germline V gene (reference sequence). V lost 1 base, J lost 7 bases, and 14 bases lay in between. In nucleotides, the CDR3 is TGTGCCAGCAGCTTAGATGGCAGGAGGGAGCAGCCCCAGCATTTT. Residues: CASSLDGRREQPQHF.

This clone was seen a single time. The V gene is TRBV5-8, the J gene TRBJ2-1; TRBD2 matches at 8 bases. The V gene's germline CDR1 is SGHTS and CDR2 YDEGEE. V shed 4 bases, J shed 5 bases, and the junction held 8 bases outside the gene matches. This CDR3 has 15 residues. DNA for the CDR3: TGTGCCAGCAGCCAGGGGACTAGGACACACAATGAGCAGTTCTTC. It translates to CASSQGTRTHNEQFF.

This chain joins TRBV6-1 and TRBJ2-5; D perhaps matches TRBD1 (6 bases). There are 14 residues in the CDR3. Germline V gene sequence: CDR1 MNHNS, CDR2 SASEGT. Trimming cost V 4 bases and J 2 bases, with 11 bases left between them. As DNA, the CDR3 is TGTGCCAGCAGTGGTCACAGGGCTCAAGAGACCCAGTACTTC. This encodes CASSGHRAQETQYF.

This rearrangement joins TRBV28 to TRBJ2-1; D call uncertain. CDR3 length: 13 amino acids. The germline V gene encodes CDR1 MDHEN and CDR2 SYDVKM. Between the trimmed V and J ends, which lost 7 bases and 4 bases, there was a span of 11 bases. CDR3: CASTSIMYNEQFF. Here the CDR3 DNA reads TGTGCCAGCACCTCAATCATGTACAATGAGCAGTTCTTC.

The chain carries TRBV19 and TRBJ2-7, with 10 bases that match TRBD2. There are 15 residues in the CDR3. Germline CDR1 and CDR2: LNHDA and SQIVND (reference sequence). V lost 3 bases, J lost 6 bases, and 8 bases stayed unmatched. DNA of the CDR3: TGTGCCAGTAGTATCCACCTAGCGGGAGTAGGCGAGCAGTACTTC. This translates into CASSIHLAGVGEQYF.

This clone was counted a single time. V and J are TRBV10-2 and TRBJ2-5; a weak D match, TRBD2 (6 bases). This CDR3 is 11 amino acids long. The germline V gene has CDR1 WSHSY and CDR2 SAAADI. V was trimmed by 3 bases and J by 9 bases, leaving 8 bases between them. The CDR3 protein is CASSDGTPQYF. DNA for the CDR3: TGCGCCAGCAGTGATGGGACTCCCCAGTACTTC.